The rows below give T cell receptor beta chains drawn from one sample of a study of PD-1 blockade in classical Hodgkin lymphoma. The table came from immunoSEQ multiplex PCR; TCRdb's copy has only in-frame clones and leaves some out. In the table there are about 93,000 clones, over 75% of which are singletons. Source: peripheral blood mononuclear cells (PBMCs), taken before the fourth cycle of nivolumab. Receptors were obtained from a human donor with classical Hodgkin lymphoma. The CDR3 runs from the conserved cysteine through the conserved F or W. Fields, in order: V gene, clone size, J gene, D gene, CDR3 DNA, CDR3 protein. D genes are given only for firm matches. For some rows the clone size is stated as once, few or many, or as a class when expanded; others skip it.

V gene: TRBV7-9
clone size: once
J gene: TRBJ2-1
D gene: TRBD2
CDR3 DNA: TGTGCCAGCAGCTCCCCAACCGGACTAGCGGGTTACAATGAGCAGTTCTTC
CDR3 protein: CASSSPTGLAGYNEQFF

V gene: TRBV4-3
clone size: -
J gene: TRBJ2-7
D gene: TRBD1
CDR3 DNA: TGCGCCAGCAGCCAAGACTGGACAGGGGGCGAGCAGTACTTC
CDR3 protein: CASSQDWTGGEQYF

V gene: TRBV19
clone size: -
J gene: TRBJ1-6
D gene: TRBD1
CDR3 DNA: TGTGCCAGTAGGCCCTTTGGACAGGGGGAATCACCCCTCCACTTT
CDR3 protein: CASRPFGQGESPLHF

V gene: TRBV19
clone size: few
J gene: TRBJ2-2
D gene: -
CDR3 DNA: TGTGCCAGTAGGAATAGCGAGAACACCGGGGAGCTGTTTTTT
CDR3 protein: CASRNSENTGELFF

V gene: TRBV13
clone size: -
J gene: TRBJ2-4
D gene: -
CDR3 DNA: TGTGCCAGCAGCTCCCGGGACACCAGTGGGGCCAAAAACATTCAGTACTTC
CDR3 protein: CASSSRDTSGAKNIQYF

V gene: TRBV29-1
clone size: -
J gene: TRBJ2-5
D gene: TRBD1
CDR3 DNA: TGCAGCGTTGCACAGGGGTGGGAGACCCAGTACTTC
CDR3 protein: CSVAQGWETQYF

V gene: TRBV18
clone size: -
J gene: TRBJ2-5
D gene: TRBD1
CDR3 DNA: TGTGCCAGCTCACCAACGACAGGGGAGCGAGAGACCCAGTACTTC
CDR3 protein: CASSPTTGERETQYF

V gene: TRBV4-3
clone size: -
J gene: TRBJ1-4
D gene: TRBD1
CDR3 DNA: TGCGCCAGCAGCCAAGATAAGCGGACAGGGGTTAATGAAAAACTGTTTTTT
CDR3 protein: CASSQDKRTGVNEKLFF

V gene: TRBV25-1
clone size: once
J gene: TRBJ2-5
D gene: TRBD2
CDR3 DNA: TGTGCCAGCAGCTTAGTGGGAGGAGCGGGGGAGGTGGAGACCCAGTACTTC
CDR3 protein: CASSLVGGAGEVETQYF

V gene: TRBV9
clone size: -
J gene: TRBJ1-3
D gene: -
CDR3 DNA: TGTGCCAGCAGCGTAGTTTCGGCTGGAAACACCATATATTTT
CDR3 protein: CASSVVSAGNTIYF

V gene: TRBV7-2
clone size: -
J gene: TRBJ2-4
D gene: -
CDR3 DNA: TGTGCCAGCAGCCCACGCAACATTCAGTACTTC
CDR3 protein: CASSPRNIQYF

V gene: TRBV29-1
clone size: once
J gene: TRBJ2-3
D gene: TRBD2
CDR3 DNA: TGCAGCGTTGCCCCGGGACTAGCGGGAGATACGCAGTACTTT
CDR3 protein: CSVAPGLAGDTQYF

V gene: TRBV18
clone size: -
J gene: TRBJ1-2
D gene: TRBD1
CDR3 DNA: TGTGCCAGCTCAAGGGACAGGGCTGGTTGGAACTATGGCTACACCTTC
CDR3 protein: CASSRDRAGWNYGYTF

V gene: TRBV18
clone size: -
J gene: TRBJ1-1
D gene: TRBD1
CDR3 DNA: TGTGCCAGCTCACCACTCACAGGGGGCTACACTGAAGCTTTCTTT
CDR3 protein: CASSPLTGGYTEAFF

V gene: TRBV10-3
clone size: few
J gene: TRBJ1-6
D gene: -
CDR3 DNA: TGTGCCAGCTCCGGGGCCGAGAATTCACCCCTCCACTTT
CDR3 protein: CASSGAENSPLHF

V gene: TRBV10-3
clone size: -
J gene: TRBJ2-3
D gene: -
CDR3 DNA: TGTGCCATCAGGGGGGCGGGCCACACAGATACGCAGTATTTT
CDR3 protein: CAIRGAGHTDTQYF

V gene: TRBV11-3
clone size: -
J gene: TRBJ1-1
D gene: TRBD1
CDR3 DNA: TGTGCCAGCAGCTTAGCTCGGGTTGACAGGGAGAACACTGAAGCTTTCTTT
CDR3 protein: CASSLARVDRENTEAFF

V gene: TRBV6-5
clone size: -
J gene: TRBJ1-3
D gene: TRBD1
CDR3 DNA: TGTGCCAGCAGCCCCGACAGGGGGCTCGGAAACACCATATATTTT
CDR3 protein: CASSPDRGLGNTIYF

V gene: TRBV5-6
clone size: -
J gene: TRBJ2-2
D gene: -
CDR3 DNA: TGTGCCAGCAGCGAAGGTAGCTTGACTCCCACCGGGGAGCTGTTTTTT
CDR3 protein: CASSEGSLTPTGELFF

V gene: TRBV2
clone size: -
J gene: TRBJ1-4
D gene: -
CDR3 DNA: TGTGCCAGCATAGGAGGGGGTATTAGTGAAAAACTGTTTTTT
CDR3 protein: CASIGGGISEKLFF

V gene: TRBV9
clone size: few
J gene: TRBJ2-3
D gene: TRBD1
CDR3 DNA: TGTGCCAGCAGCGTATCAGGGGGCGGTGGCGCAGATACGCAGTATTTT
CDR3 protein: CASSVSGGGGADTQYF